This T cell receptor beta chain was sequenced for a study of metastatic and nonmetastatic thyroid tumors. At the level of the study: Malignant thyroid and benign thyroid patients provided blood and tumor or nodule tissue whose repertoires were compared. Overall study results and limits: In both blood and tumor samples, TCR beta diversity was reported significantly higher for malignant than benign nodules.

CDR1 and CDR2 (germline): MGHRA, YSYEKL. The CDR3 has 16 amino acids. The V end lost 0 bases, the J end lost 8 bases, and 19 bases lay between the germline ends. At least ten counts were recorded for this clone. Antigen: not known. Not a single patient had been given any form of treatment at any point before undergoing thyroid surgery. Authors' methods: A papillary thyroid cancer distant-metastasis classifier was built from CDR3 differences across clinicopathological groups. TCRdb reanalyzed the PCR reads via MiXCR. These V and J calls are TCRdb output, not the study's own analysis. The repertoire holds about 33,000 clones, with about 18% as singletons.

Input material: blood. The source of this sequence is a male donor with papillary thyroid cancer or a benign thyroid nodule (not recorded which). Some clones in this sample may be carry-over from other donors' samples. The chain recombines TRBV4-1 with TRBJ1-2, with D perhaps TRBD1 (5 bases). The CDR3 DNA reads as TGCGCCAGCAGCCAAGAGGGAATGTTTCAGGGTAGGGGCTACACCTTC. It specifies CASSQEGMFQGRGYTF.